The 10 T cell receptor beta chains below come from one sample, sequenced in a study of Ad26.COV2.S vaccination and SARS-CoV-2 variants. The method was immunoSEQ multiplex PCR; TCRdb's version includes in-frame clones alone and lacks a portion of them. Of some 300,000 clones detected, 86% appear once; the ten largest clones hold 1.9%. As for treatment: roughly 20 received Ad26.COV2.S at low or high dose, single or two shots; about 5 received placebo; per-sample allocation not given. Sample collection was performed on day 63 after the first vaccine or placebo injection. The sequences come from peripheral blood, collected in a trial of Ad26.COV2.S vaccine versus placebo. The receptors come from a person between 18 and 59 years old who received the Ad26.COV2.S COVID-19 vaccine or a placebo.

This sequence joins TRBV2 and TRBJ2-5; 11 bases match TRBD1. There are 13 residues in the CDR3. V dropped 6 bases and J dropped 9; count of bases not matched to a gene: 6. Germline CDR1 SNHLY, CDR2 FYNNEI. The CDR3 nucleotides are TGTGCCAGCAGACCGGGACAGGGGGGGGCCCAGTACTTC. Translated: CASRPGQGGAQYF.

This rearrangement joins TRBV19 to TRBJ1-5, with D hard to call. The V gene lost 6 bases and the J gene lost 4 bases, with 10 bases spanning the gap. The germline V gene has CDR1 LNHDA and CDR2 SQIVND (reference sequence). The CDR3 extends over 13 amino acids. CDR3 sequence reads: CASSKGWNQPQHF. In DNA, the CDR3 is TGTGCCAGTAGCAAGGGCTGGAATCAGCCCCAGCATTTT. Based on the CDR3 plus reference TRBV19 and TRBJ1-5, the full variable domain is DGGITQSPKYLFRKEGQNVTLSCEQNLNHDAMYWYRQDPGQGLRLIYYSQIVNDFQKGDIAEGYSVSREKKESFPLTVTSAQKNPTAFYLCASSKGWNQPQHFGDGTRLSIL.

The V and J genes are TRBV10-3 and TRBJ2-3, with D maybe TRBD2 (5 bases). CDR3 length: 13 amino acids. V was pared by 11 bases and J by 6 bases, with 18 bases between. In germline, CDR1 is ENHRY, CDR2 SYGVKD. The CDR3 region is CAHWTGIGDTQYF. The CDR3 nucleotides read TGTGCCCATTGGACGGGGATCGGCGATACGCAGTATTTT.

V is TRBV7-2 and J is TRBJ2-2, with 8 bases fitting TRBD1. Germline CDR1 is SGHTA and CDR2 is FQGNSA. Trimming took 5 bases from V and 6 from J; bases not matched to a gene: 5. CDR3 length equals 14 residues. Written as DNA, the CDR3 is TGTGCCAGCAGCCACGCAGGGGGCTCCGGGGAGCTGTTTTTT. Translation: CASSHAGGSGELFF. Combining the CDR3 with reference TRBV7-2 and TRBJ2-2 gives the whole variable domain GAGVSQSPSNKVTEKGKDVELRCDPISGHTALYWYRQSLGQGLEFLIYFQGNSAPDKSGLPSDRFSAERTGGSVSTLTIQRTQQEDSAVYLCASSHAGGSGELFFGEGSRLTVL.

This chain links TRBV7-9 with TRBJ2-3; unclear D gene. The V end was cut by 5 bases, the J end by 1 base, with 10 bases between. Germline values: CDR1 SEHNR, CDR2 FQNEAQ (reference sequence). There are 14 residues in the CDR3. This CDR3 is CASSPRGGTDTQYF. Written as DNA, the CDR3 is TGTGCCAGCAGCCCCCGTGGAGGCACAGATACGCAGTATTTT.

This clone was recorded once. The V and J genes are TRBV5-4 and TRBJ1-2, with D hard to call. Trimming removed 0 bases at V and 0 bases at J, with 6 bases between. The CDR3 extends over 14 amino acids. Germline assignment: CDR1 SGHNT and CDR2 YYREEE (reference sequence). The CDR3 coding sequence is TGTGCCAGCAGCTTGGACGTCTCTAACTATGGCTACACCTTC. It is translated as CASSLDVSNYGYTF.

The chain employs TRBV4-3 and TRBJ1-2; D might be TRBD1 (5 bases). This CDR3 region has 14 residues. In germline, CDR1 is LGHNA, CDR2 YSLEER. The V gene lost 3 bases and the J gene lost 8 bases, with 16 bases spanning the gap. CDR3 sequence (DNA): TGCGCCAGCAGCCATGGGACGGACCCCTGGGGCTACACCTTC. Amino acid sequence: CASSHGTDPWGYTF.

This clone was counted between two and nine times. The rearrangement links TRBV30 to TRBJ1-2, with 8 bases matching TRBD1. CDR1 is GTSNPN and CDR2 is SVGIG in the germline V gene (reference sequence). The length of the CDR3 is 14 residues. The J segment lost 8 bases and the V segment lost 4 bases, leaving 12 bases of the junction unmatched. CDR3 coding DNA: TGTGCCTGGACGGGGACAGGCGGCGGGAAAGGCTACACCTTC. Its protein is CAWTGTGGGKGYTF.

V and J are TRBV5-1 and TRBJ1-1; 8 nucleotides match TRBD1. After removal of 3 bases from V and 9 bases from J, the junction contained 4 bases not matched to a gene. This CDR3 has 12 amino acids. CDR1 is SGHRS and CDR2 is YFSETQ in the germline V gene. The chain's CDR3 is CASSYGQGQAFF. The CDR3 DNA reads TGCGCCAGCAGCTACGGACAGGGTCAAGCTTTCTTT.

The CDR3 DNA sequence: TGTGCCAGCAGTCGCCGAGGGCTGGTCTACGAGCAGTACTTC. This encodes CASSRRGLVYEQYF. The rearrangement links TRBV6-5 to TRBJ2-7, with D possibly matching TRBD2 (5 bases). The germline CDR1 and CDR2 sequences are MNHEY and SVGAGI. This CDR3 has 14 amino acids. V was clipped by 5 bases and J by 3 bases, with 14 bases between them.